This is a list of T cell receptor beta chains from one sample in a study of cytomegalovirus exposure and HLA in healthy donors. TCRdb keeps only in-frame clones here, not all; method: immunoSEQ multiplex PCR. The sample holds roughly 71,000 clones, roughly 81% seen once. The sample consisted of PBMCs. These receptors were collected from a human donor in good health. CDR3s include the opening cysteine and the closing phenylalanine or tryptophan. Fields, in order: clone size, D gene, J gene, V gene, CDR3 DNA, CDR3 protein. D genes are given only for firm matches. Rows give clone size only sometimes, using once, few, many, or a class for an expanded clone.

NA | TRBD2 | TRBJ2-5 | TRBV9 | TGTGCCAGCAGCGTAGCTAGCGGGGTCCAAGAGACCCAGTACTTC | CASSVASGVQETQYF
NA | NA | TRBJ1-1 | TRBV7-9 | TGTGCCAGCAGCTTAGGCGATGGAGCTTTCTTT | CASSLGDGAFF
NA | NA | TRBJ2-3 | TRBV25-1 | TGTGCCAGCAGTGAATCTGGGCTCTCGGACACAGATACGCAGTATTTT | CASSESGLSDTDTQYF
NA | NA | TRBJ2-5 | TRBV4-1 | TGCGCCAGCAGCCAAGTGGTCGGGGAGACCCAGTACTTC | CASSQVVGETQYF
few | TRBD2 | TRBJ2-2 | TRBV14 | TGTGCCAGCAGCTCTTCTTGGGGGGGGGTGGCCGGGGAGCTGTTTTTT | CASSSSWGGVAGELFF
few | NA | TRBJ1-3 | TRBV5-4 | TGTGCCAGCAGCTTGGGACTGTCCTCTGGAAACACCATATATTTT | CASSLGLSSGNTIYF
NA | NA | TRBJ2-7 | TRBV21-1 | TGTGCCAGCAGCAAAGTTGACACCTCCTACGAGCAGTACTTC | CASSKVDTSYEQYF
NA | NA | TRBJ1-6 | TRBV5-4 | TGTGCCAGCAGCTTGGGGGGGCTAAATTCACCCCTCCACTTT | CASSLGGLNSPLHF
NA | NA | TRBJ1-4 | TRBV6-5 | TGTGCCAGCAGTTTCCGTTTTACAGACCCTAATGAAAAACTGTTTTTT | CASSFRFTDPNEKLFF
NA | NA | TRBJ1-3 | TRBV6-5 | TGTGCCAGCAGTTCACAAAACACCATATATTTT | CASSSQNTIYF
once | NA | TRBJ2-5 | TRBV9 | TGTGCCAGCAGCGTAGGAAAAGTCGAGGAGACCCAGTACTTC | CASSVGKVEETQYF
NA | TRBD1 | TRBJ2-5 | TRBV28 | TGTGCCAGCAGTTTATACGGGACAGTTCAAGAGACCCAGTACTTC | CASSLYGTVQETQYF
NA | NA | TRBJ2-5 | TRBV7-9 | TGTGCCAGCAGCTTCGACAATAAGGCAGAGACCCAGTACTTC | CASSFDNKAETQYF
NA | TRBD2 | TRBJ2-1 | TRBV5-1 | TGCGCCAGCAGCCGCGGGACTAGCGGGATTCTTGAGCAGTTCTTC | CASSRGTSGILEQFF
NA | NA | TRBJ2-7 | TRBV6-5 | TGTGCCAGCACCAGCGGTCAAGGATACGAGCAGTACTTC | CASTSGQGYEQYF
NA | TRBD2 | TRBJ2-3 | TRBV5-1 | TGCGCCAGCAGCACCCGACTAGCGGGAGGGCAAGATACGCAGTATTTT | CASSTRLAGGQDTQYF
NA | TRBD2 | TRBJ2-1 | TRBV27 | TGTGCCAGCAGTTTTAGCGGGAGGGCCAGGAATGAGCAGTTCTTC | CASSFSGRARNEQFF
few | TRBD2 | TRBJ2-1 | TRBV19 | TGTGCCAGTAGTCGGACTAGCGGGAGTAGCGCCTACAATGAGCAGTTCTTC | CASSRTSGSSAYNEQFF
NA | NA | TRBJ1-1 | TRBV6-6 | TGTGCCAGCAGTTACTCGGTTGGCCGGAGCACTGAAGCTTTCTTT | CASSYSVGRSTEAFF
NA | TRBD2 | TRBJ2-3 | TRBV30 | TGTGCCTCCTCCAGGACTAGCGGGAGTAGTCGTAGCACAGATACGCAGTATTTT | CASSRTSGSSRSTDTQYF
NA | NA | TRBJ1-1 | TRBV5-1 | TGCGCCAGCAGCTTGACAGGATCCTTGAACACTGAAGCTTTCTTT | CASSLTGSLNTEAFF
NA | NA | TRBJ2-7 | TRBV7-2 | TGTGCCAGCAGCTTAAGCATTTACGAGCAGTACTTC | CASSLSIYEQYF
NA | NA | TRBJ1-5 | TRBV19 | TGTGCCAGTAGTATGGGGGGTAGGAGCAATCAGCCCCAGCATTTT | CASSMGGRSNQPQHF
NA | TRBD1 | TRBJ2-7 | TRBV2 | TGTGCCAGCAGTCCACAGGGGGTGGAGTACTTC | CASSPQGVEYF
NA | NA | TRBJ1-1 | TRBV6-4 | TGTGCCAGCAGTGCAGGGGCGAGCACTGAAGCTTTCTTT | CASSAGASTEAFF
NA | TRBD2 | TRBJ2-1 | TRBV27 | TGTGCCAGCAGTTTTGGGGGGGGACCTGAGCAGTTCTTC | CASSFGGGPEQFF
NA | NA | TRBJ1-5 | TRBV6-1 | TGTGCCAGCAGTGAGGGCCGATGGTACGATAGCAATCAGCCCCAGCATTTT | CASSEGRWYDSNQPQHF
once | NA | TRBJ2-3 | TRBV9 | TGTGCCAGCAGCGCCACCGGTAGCGCTAGCACAGATACGCAGTATTTT | CASSATGSASTDTQYF
NA | TRBD1 | TRBJ1-2 | TRBV6-6 | TGTGCCAGCAGAAGACAGGGGGCCGAAGGCTACACCTTC | CASRRQGAEGYTF
NA | NA | TRBJ2-3 | TRBV30 | TGTGCCTGGAGTCAGAAAGATACGCAGTATTTT | CAWSQKDTQYF
NA | TRBD1 | TRBJ2-3 | TRBV6-4 | TGTGCCAGCAGTGCCAGCGGACAGGGAGATACGCAGTATTTT | CASSASGQGDTQYF
NA | TRBD1 | TRBJ1-1 | TRBV27 | TGTGCCAGCAGTTTTGGAACAGGGGGCACTGAAGCTTTCTTT | CASSFGTGGTEAFF